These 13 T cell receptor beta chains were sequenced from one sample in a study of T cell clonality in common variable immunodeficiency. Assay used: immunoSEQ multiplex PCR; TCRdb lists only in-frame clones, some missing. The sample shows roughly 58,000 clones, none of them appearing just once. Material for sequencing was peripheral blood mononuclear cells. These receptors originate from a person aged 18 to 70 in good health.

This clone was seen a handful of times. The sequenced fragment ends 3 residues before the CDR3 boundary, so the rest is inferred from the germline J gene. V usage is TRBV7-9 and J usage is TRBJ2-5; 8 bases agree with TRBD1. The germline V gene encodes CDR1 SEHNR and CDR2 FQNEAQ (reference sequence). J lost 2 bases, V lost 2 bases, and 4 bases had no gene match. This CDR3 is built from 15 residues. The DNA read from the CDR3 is TGTGCCAGCAGCTTACGGGGACAGGCTCAAGAGACC. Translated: CASSLRGQAQET. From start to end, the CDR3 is CASSLRGQAQETQYF.

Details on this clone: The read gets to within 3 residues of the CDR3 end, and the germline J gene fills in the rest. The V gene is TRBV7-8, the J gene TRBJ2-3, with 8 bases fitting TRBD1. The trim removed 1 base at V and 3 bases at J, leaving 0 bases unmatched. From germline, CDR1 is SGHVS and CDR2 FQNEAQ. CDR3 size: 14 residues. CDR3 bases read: TGTGCCAGCAGCTTAGGACAGGGGACAGATACG. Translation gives CASSLGQGTDT. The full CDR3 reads CASSLGQGTDTQYF. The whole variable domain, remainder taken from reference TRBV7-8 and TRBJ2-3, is GAGVSQSPRYKVAKRGQDVALRCDPISGHVSLFWYQQALGQGPEFLTYFQNEAQLDKSGLPSDRFFAERPEGSVSTLKIQRTQQEDSAVYLCASSLGQGTDTQYFGPGTRLTVL.

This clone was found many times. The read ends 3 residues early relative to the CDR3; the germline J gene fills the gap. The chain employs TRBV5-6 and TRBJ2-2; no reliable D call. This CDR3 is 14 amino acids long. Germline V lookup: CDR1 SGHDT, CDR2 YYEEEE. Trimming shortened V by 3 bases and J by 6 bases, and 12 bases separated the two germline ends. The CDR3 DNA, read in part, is TGTGCCAGCAGCTCGATACTCGCCGCCGGGGAG. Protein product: CASSSILAAGE. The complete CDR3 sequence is CASSSILAAGELFF.

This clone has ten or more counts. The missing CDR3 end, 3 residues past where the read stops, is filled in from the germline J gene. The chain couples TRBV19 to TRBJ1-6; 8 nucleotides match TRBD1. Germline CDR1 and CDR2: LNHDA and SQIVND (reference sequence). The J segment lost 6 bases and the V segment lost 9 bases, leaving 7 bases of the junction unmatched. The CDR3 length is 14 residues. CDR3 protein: CASETGDSNSPLHF. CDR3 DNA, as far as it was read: TGTGCCAGCGAGACAGGGGACTCTAATTCACCC.

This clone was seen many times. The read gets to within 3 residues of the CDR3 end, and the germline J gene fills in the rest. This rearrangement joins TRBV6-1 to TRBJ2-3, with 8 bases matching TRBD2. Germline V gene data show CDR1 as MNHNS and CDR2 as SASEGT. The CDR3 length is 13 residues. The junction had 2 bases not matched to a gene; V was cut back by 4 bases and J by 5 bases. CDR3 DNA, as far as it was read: TGTGCCAGCAGTGTTCTAGCGGGAGATACG. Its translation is CASSVLAGDT. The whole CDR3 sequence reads CASSVLAGDTQYF.

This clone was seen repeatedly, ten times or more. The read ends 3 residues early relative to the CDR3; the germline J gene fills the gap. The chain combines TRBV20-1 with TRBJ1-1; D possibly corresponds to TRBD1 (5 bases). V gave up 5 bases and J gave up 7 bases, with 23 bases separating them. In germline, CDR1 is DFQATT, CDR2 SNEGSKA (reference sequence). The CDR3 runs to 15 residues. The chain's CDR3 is CSAPPPGGGLGEAFF. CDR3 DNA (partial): TGCAGTGCTCCTCCCCCGGGCGGGGGTTTGGGTGAA.

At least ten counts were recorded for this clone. The part of the CDR3 DNA that was read is TGCAGTGCTCCGTGGGGGGTGTGGGAGTCCTACGAG. Protein: CSAPWGVWESYE. Given in full, the CDR3 is CSAPWGVWESYEQYF. The V and J genes are TRBV20-1 and TRBJ2-7; possibly TRBD2 for D (6 bases). Read data end 3 residues before the CDR3 end; the end is taken from the germline J gene. This CDR3 comprises 15 residues. The germline V gene encodes CDR1 DFQATT and CDR2 SNEGSKA (reference sequence). The ends were cut back, 5 bases at V and 1 base at J, with 18 bases in the middle.

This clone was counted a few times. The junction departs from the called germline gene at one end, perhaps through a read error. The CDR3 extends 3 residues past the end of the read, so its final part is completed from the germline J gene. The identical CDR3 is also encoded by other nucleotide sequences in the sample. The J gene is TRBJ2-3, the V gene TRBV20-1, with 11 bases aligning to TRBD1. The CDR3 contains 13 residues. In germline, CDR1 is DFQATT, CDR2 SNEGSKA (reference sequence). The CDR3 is CSAWTGGTDTQYF. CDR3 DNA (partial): TGCAGTGCCTGGACAGGGGGCACGGATACG.

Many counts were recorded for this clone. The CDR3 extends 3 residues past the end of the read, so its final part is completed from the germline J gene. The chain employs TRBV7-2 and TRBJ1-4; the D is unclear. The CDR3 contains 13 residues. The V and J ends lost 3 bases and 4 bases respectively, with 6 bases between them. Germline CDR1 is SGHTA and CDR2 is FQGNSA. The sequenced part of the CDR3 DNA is TGTGCCAGCAGCTTGGGCGTTAATGAAAAA. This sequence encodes CASSLGVNEK. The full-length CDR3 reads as CASSLGVNEKLFF.

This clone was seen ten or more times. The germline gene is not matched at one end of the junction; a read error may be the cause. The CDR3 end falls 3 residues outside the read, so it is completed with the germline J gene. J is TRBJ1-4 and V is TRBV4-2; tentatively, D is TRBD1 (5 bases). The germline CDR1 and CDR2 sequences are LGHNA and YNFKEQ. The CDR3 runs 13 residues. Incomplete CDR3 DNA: TGCGCCAGCAGCCAAGATAGGGGTGAAAAA. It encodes CASSQDRGEK. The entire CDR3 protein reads CASSQDRGEKLFF.

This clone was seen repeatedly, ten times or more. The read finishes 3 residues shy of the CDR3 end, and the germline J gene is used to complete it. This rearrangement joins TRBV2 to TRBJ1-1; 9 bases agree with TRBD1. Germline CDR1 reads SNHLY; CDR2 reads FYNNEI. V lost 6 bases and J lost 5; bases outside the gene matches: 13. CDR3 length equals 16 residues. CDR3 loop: CASRETVWDRVTEAFF. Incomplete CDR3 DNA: TGTGCCAGCAGAGAGACAGTCTGGGACAGGGTGACTGAA.

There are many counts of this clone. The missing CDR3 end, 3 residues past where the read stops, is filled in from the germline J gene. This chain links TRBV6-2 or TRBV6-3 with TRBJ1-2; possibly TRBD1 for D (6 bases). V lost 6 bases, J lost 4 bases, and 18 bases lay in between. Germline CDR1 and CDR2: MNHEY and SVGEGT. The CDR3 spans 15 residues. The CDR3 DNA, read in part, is TGTGCCAGCAGAGACCCAGGACAGCGACGCTATGGC. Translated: CASRDPGQRRYG. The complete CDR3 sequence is CASRDPGQRRYGYTF.

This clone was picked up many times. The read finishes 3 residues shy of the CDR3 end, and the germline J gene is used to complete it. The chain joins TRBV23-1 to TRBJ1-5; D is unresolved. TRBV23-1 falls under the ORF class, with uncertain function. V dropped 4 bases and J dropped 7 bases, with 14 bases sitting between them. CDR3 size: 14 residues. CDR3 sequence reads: CASSLSQERQPQHF. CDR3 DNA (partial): TGCGCCAGCAGTCTAAGCCAGGAAAGGCAGCCC.